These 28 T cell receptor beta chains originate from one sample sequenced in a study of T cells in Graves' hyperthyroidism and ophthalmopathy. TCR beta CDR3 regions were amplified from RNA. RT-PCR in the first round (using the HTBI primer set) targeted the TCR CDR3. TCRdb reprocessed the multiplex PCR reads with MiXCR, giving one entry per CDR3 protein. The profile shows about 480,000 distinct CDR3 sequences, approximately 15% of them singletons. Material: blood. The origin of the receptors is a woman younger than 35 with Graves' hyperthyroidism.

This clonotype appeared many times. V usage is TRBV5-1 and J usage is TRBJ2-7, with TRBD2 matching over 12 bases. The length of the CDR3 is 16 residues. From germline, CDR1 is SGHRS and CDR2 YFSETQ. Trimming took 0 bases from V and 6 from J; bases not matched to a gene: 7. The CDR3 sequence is CASSLELAGGPFEQYF. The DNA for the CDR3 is TGCGCCAGCAGCTTGGAGCTAGCGGGAGGGCCGTTCGAGCAGTACTTC.

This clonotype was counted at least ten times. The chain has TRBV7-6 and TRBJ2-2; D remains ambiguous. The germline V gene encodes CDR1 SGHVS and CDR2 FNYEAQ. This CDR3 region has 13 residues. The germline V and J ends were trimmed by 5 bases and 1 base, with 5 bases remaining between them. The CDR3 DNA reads TGTGCCAGCAGCCCCCAGAACACCGGGGAGCTGTTTTTT. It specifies CASSPQNTGELFF.

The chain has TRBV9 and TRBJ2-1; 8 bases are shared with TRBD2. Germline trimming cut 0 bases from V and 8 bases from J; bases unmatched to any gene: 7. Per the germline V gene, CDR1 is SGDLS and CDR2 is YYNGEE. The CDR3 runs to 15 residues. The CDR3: CASSVDSGSVYEQFF. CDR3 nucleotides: TGTGCCAGCAGCGTAGACAGCGGGAGTGTCTATGAGCAGTTCTTC.

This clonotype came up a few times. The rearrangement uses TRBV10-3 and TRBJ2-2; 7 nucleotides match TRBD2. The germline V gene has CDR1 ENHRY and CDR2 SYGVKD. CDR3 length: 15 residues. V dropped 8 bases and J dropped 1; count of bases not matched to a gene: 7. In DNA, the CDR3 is TGTGCCATCTTTTTGTCGGGAGGGAACACCGGGGAGCTGTTTTTT. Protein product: CAIFLSGGNTGELFF.

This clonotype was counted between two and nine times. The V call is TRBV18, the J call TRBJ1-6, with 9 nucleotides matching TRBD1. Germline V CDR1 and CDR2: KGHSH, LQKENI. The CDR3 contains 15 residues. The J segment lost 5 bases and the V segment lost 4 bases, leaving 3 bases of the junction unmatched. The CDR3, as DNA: TGTGCCAGCTCACTCCGGGACAGGGATAATTCACCCCTCCACTTT. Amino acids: CASSLRDRDNSPLHF.

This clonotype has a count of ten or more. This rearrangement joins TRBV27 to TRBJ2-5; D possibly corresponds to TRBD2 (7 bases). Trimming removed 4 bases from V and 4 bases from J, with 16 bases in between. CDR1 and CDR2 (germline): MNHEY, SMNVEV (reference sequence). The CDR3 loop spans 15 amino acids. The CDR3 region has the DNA TGTGCCAGCAGTTCCCTGGGGAGGGGGGGAGAGACCCAGTACTTC. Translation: CASSSLGRGGETQYF.

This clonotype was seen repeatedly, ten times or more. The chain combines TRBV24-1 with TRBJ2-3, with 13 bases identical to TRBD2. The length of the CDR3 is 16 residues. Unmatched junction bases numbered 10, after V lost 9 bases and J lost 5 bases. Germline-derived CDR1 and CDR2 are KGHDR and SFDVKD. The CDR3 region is CATAAPGLAGVDTQYF. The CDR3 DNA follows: TGTGCCACCGCAGCTCCCGGACTAGCGGGAGTAGATACGCAGTATTTT.

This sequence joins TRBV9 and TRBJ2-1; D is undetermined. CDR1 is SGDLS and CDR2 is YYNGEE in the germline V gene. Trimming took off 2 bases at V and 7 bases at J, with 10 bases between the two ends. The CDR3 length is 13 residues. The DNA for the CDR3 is TGTGCCAGCAGCGTCTCTTCCCCAAATGAGCAGTTCTTC. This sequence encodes CASSVSSPNEQFF.

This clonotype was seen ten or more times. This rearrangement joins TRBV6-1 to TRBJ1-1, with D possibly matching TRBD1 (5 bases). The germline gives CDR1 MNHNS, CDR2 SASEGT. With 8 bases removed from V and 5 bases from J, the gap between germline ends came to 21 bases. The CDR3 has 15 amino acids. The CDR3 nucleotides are TGTGCCAGCGGCCGCTCGGGGGATGGTGGTACTGAAGCTTTCTTT. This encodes CASGRSGDGGTEAFF.

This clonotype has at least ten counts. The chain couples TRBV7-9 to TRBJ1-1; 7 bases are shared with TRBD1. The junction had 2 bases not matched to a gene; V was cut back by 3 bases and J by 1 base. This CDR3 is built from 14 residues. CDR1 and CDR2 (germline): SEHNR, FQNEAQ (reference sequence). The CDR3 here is CASSLTGKNTEAFF. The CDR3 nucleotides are TGTGCCAGCAGCTTGACAGGGAAGAACACTGAAGCTTTCTTT.

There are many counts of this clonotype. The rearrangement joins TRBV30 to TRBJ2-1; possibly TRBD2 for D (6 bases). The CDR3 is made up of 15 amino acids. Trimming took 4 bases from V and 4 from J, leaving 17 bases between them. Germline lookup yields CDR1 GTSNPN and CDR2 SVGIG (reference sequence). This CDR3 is CAWTTLAKTYNEQFF. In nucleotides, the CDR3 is TGTGCCTGGACAACTCTAGCGAAGACATACAATGAGCAGTTCTTC.

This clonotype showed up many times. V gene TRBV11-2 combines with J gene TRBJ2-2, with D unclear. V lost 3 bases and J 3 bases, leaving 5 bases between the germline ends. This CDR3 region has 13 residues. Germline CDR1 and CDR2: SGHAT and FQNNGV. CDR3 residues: CASSLSDTGELFF. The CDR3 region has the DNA TGTGCCAGCAGCTTGTCGGACACCGGGGAGCTGTTTTTT.

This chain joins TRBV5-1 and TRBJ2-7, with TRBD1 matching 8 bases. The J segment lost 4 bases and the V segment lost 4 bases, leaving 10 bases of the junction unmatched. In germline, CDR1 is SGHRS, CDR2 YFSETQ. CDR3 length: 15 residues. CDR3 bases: TGCGCCAGCAGCACGGGGACAGGAGATTCTTACGAGCAGTACTTC. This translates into CASSTGTGDSYEQYF.

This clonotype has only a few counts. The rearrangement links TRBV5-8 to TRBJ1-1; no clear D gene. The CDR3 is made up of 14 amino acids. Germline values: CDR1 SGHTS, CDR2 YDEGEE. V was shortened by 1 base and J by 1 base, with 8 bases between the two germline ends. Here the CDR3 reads CASSLYPGNTEAFF. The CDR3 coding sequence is TGTGCCAGCAGCTTGTACCCAGGGAACACTGAAGCTTTCTTT.

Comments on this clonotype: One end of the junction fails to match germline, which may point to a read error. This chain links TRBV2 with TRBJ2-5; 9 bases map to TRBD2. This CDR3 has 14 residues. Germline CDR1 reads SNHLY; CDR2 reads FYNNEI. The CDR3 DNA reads TGTGCCAGCCGAGGCGGGAGGGCGATAGAGGCCCAGTGCTTC. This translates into CASRGGRAIEAQCF.

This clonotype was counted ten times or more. CDR3 sequence reads: CASSLAPGTGNTEAFF. CDR3 DNA sequence: TGCGCCAGCAGCTTGGCCCCCGGGACAGGGAACACTGAAGCTTTCTTT. The chain recombines TRBV5-1 with TRBJ1-1; the match to TRBD1 covers 8 bases. The CDR3 consists of 16 residues. V was pared by 0 bases and J by 1 base, with 5 bases of the junction left unmatched. Germline lookup yields CDR1 SGHRS and CDR2 YFSETQ.

This CDR3 reads CASSDRVGANVLTF. CDR3 nucleotides: TGCGCCAGCAGCGACCGGGTCGGGGCCAACGTCCTGACTTTC. The chain combines TRBV10-1 with TRBJ2-6; D call uncertain. The V gene lost 6 bases and the J gene lost 4 bases, with 10 bases spanning the gap. The V gene's germline CDR1 is WNHNN and CDR2 SYGVQD (reference sequence). The CDR3 has 14 amino acids.

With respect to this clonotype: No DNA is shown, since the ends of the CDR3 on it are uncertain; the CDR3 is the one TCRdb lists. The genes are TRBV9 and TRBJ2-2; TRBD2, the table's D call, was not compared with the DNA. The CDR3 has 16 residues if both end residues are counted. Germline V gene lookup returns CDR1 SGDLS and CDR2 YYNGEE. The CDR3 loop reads CASSVVAGGNTGELLF.

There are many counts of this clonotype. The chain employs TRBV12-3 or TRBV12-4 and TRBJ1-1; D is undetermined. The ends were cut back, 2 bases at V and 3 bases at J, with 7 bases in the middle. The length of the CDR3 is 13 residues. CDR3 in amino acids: CASSLSLDTEAFF. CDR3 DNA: TGTGCCAGCAGTTTATCCCTGGACACTGAAGCTTTCTTT.

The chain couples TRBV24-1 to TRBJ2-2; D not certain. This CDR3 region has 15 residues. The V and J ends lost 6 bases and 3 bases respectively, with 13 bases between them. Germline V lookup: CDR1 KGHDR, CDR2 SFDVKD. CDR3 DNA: TGTGCCACCAGTCTGGTCAGCCCGGACACCGGGGAGCTGTTTTTT. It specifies CATSLVSPDTGELFF.

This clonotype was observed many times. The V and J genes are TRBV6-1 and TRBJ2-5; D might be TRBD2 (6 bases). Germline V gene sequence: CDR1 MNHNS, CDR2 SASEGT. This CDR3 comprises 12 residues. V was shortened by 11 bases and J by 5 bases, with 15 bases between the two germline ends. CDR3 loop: CAGGVAPETQYF. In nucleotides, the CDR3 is TGTGCCGGAGGGGTAGCCCCCGAGACCCAGTACTTC.

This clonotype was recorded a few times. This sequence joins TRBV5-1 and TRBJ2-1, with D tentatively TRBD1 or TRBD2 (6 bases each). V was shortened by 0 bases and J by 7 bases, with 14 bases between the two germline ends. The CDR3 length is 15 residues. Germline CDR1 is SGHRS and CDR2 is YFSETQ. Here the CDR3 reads CASSLEGGRGNEQFF. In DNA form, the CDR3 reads TGCGCCAGCAGCTTGGAAGGGGGGCGCGGGAATGAGCAGTTCTTC.

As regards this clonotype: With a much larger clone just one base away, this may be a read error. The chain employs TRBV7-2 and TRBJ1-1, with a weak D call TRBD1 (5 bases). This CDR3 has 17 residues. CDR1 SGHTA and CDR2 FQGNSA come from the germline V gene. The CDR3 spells CASSLAALLGLNTGAFF. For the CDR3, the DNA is TGTGCCAGCAGCTTAGCAGCTCTTCTGGGACTCAACACTGGAGCTTTCTTT.

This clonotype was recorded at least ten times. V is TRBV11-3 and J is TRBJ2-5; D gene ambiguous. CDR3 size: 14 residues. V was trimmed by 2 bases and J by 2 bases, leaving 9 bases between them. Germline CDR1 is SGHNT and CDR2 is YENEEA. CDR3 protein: CASSLRKAQETQYF. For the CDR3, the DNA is TGTGCCAGCAGCTTACGGAAGGCACAAGAGACCCAGTACTTC.

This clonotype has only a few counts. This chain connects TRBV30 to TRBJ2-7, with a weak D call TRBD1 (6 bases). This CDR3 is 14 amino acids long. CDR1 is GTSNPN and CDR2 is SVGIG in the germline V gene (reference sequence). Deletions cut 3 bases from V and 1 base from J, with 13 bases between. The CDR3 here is CAWRTPGQSYEQYF. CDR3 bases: TGTGCCTGGAGAACTCCCGGACAGTCCTACGAGCAGTACTTC.

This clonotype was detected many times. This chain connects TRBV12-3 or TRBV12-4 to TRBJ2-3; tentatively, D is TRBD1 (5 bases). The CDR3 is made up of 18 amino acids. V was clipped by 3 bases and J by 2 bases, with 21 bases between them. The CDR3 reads CASSFQTQTVPYTDTQYF. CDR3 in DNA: TGTGCCAGCAGTTTTCAAACTCAGACAGTCCCTTACACAGATACGCAGTATTTT.

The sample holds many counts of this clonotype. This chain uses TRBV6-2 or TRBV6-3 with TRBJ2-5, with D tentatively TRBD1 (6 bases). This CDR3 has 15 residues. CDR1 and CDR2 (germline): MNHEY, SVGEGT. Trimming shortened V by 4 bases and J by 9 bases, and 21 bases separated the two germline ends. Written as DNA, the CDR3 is TGTGCCAGCAGTTCCCGGGACACCCAGAGGCAGGCCCAGTACTTC. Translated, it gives CASSSRDTQRQAQYF.

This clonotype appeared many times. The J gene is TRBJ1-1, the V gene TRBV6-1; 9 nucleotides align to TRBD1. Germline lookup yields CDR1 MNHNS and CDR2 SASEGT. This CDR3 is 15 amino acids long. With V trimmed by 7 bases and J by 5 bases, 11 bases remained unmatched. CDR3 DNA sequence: TGTGCCAGCATTGGGACAGGGACGTTGGAGACTGAAGCTTTCTTT. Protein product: CASIGTGTLETEAFF.